One TCR beta chain is described in this entry. This sample is drawn from a study of beta chain features in type 1 diabetes. Germline values: CDR1 MNHEY, CDR2 SMNVEV (reference sequence). After removal of 2 bases from V and 6 bases from J, the junction contained 9 bases not matched to a gene. The CDR3 contains 16 residues. Reverse transcription of all isolated RNA meant that expressed TCRB transcripts were sequenced. Clones were read by immunoSEQ multiplex PCR, and TCRdb kept only the in-frame ones, dropping some. This sample has hundreds of thousands of clones; 14% occur once, and the top ten carry more than 6.5%.

The clonotype was recovered from a man younger than 45 in good health. This chain joins TRBV27 and TRBJ2-2; 7 nucleotides line up with TRBD2. The sample was central memory CD4+ T cells from blood. The CDR3 region is CASSLDSPGGPGELFF. Here the CDR3 DNA reads TGTGCCAGCAGTTTAGACTCCCCGGGGGGTCCCGGGGAGCTGTTTTTT.